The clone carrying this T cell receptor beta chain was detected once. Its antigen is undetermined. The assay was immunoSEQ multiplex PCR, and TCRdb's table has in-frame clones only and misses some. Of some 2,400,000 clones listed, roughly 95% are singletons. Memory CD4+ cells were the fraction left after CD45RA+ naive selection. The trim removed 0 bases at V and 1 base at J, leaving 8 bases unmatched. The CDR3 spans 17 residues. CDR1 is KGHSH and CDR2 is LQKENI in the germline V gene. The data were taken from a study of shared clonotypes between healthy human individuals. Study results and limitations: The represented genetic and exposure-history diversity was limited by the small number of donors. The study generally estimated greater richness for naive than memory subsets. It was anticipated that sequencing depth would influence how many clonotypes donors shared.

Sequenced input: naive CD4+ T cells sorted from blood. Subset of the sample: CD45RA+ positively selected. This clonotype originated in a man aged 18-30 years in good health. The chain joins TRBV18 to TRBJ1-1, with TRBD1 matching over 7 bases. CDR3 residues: CASSPPNRGGKNTEAFF. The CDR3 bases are TGTGCCAGCTCACCACCGAACAGGGGAGGGAAGAACACTGAAGCTTTCTTT. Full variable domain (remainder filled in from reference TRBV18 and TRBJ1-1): NAGVMQNPRHLVRRRGQEARLRCSPMKGHSHVYWYRQLPEEGLKFMVYLQKENIIDESGMPKERFSAEFPKEGPSILRIQQVVRGDSAAYFCASSPPNRGGKNTEAFFGQGTRLTVV.